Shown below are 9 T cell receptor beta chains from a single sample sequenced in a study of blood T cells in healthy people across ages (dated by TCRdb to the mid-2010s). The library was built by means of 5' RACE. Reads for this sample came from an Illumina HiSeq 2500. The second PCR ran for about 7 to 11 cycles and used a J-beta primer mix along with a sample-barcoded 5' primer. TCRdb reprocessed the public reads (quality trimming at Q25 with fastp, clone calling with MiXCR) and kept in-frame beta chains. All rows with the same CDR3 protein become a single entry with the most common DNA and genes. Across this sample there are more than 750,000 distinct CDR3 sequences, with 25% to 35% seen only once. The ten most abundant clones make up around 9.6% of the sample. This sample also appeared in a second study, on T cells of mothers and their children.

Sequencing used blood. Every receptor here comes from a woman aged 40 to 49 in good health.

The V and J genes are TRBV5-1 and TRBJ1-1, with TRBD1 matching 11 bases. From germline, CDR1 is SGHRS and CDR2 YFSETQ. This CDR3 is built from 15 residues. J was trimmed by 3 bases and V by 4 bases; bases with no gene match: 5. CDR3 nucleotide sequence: TGCGCCAGCAGCACGGGACAGGGGGGTTACACTGAAGCTTTCTTT. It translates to CASSTGQGGYTEAFF. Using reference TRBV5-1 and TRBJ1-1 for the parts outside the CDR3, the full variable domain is KAGVTQTPRYLIKTRGQQVTLSCSPISGHRSVSWYQQTPGQGLQFLFEYFSETQRNKGNFPGRFSGRQFSNSRSEMNVSTLELGDSALYLCASSTGQGGYTEAFFGQGTRLTVV.

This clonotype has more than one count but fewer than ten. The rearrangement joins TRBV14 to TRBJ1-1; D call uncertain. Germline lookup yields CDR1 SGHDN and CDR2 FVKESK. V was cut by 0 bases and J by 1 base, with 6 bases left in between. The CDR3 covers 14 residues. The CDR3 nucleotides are TGTGCCAGCAGCCAAGAATTAGGGAACACTGAAGCTTTCTTT. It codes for CASSQELGNTEAFF. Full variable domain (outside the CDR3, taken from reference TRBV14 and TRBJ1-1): EAGVTQFPSHSVIEKGQTVTLRCDPISGHDNLYWYRRVMGKEIKFLLHFVKESKQDESGMPNNRFLAERTGGTYSTLKVQPAELEDSGVYFCASSQELGNTEAFFGQGTRLTVV.

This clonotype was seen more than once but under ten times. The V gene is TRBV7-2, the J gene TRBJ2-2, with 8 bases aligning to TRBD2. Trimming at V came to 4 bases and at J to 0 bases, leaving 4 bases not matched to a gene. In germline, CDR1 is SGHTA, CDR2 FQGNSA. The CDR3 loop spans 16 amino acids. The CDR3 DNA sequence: TGTGCCAGCAGCTCGGGGGGGACAACGAACACCGGGGAGCTGTTTTTT. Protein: CASSSGGTTNTGELFF.

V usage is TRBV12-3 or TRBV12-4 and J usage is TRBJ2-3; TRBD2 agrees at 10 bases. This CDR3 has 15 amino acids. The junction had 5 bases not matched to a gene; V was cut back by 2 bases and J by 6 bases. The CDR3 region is CASSLLAGDRDTQYF. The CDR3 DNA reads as TGTGCCAGCAGTTTACTAGCGGGGGACCGGGATACGCAGTATTTT.

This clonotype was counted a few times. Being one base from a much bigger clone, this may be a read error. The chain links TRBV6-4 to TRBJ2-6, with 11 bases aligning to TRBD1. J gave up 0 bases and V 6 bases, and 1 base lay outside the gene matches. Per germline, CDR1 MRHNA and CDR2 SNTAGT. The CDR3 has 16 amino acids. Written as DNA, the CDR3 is TGTGCCAGCAGAGGGACAGGGGGCTCTGGGGCCAACGTCCTGACTTTC. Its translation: CASRGTGGSGANVLTF.

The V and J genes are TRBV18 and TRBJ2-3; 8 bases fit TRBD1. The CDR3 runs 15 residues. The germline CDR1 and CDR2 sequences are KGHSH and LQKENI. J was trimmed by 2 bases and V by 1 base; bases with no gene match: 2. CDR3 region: CASSPRTGITDTQYF. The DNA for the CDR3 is TGTGCCAGCTCACCACGGACAGGGATCACAGATACGCAGTATTTT.

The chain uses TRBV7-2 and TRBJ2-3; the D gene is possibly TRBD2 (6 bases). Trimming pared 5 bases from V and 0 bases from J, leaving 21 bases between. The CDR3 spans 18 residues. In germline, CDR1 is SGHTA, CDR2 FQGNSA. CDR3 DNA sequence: TGTGCCAGCAGCCCTGGGTATGGTGCGGGAATCAGCACAGATACGCAGTATTTT. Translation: CASSPGYGAGISTDTQYF. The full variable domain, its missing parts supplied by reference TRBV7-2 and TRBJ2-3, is GAGVSQSPSNKVTEKGKDVELRCDPISGHTALYWYRQSLGQGLEFLIYFQGNSAPDKSGLPSDRFSAERTGGSVSTLTIQRTQQEDSAVYLCASSPGYGAGISTDTQYFGPGTRLTVL.

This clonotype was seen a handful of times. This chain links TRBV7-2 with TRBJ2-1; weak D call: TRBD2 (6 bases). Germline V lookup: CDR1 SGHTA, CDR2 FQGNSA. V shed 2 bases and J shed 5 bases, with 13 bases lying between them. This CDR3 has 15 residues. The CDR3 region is CASSLHSGQNNEQFF. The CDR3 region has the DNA TGTGCCAGCAGCTTACATAGCGGTCAGAACAATGAGCAGTTCTTC.

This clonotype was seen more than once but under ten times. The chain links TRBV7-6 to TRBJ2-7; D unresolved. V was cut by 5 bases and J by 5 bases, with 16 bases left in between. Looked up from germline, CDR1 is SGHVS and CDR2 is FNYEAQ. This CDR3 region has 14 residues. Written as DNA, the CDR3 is TGTGCCAGCAGCACACGACAAGGGAACCACGAGCAGTACTTC. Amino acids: CASSTRQGNHEQYF.